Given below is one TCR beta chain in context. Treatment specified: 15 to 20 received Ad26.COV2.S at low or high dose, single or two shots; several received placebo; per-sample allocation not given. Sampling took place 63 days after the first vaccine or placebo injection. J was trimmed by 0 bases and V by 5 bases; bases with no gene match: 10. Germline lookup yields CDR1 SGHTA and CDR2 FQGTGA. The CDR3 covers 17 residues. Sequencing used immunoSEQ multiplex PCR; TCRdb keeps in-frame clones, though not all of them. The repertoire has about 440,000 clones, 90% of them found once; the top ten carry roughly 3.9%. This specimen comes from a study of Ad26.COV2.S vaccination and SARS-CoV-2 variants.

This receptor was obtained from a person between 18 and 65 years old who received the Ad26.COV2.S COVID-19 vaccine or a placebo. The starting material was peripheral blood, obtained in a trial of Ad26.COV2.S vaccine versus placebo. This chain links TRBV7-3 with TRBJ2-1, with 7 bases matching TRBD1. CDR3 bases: TGTGCCAGCAGCCCATCGCCGACAGGGAACTCCTACAATGAGCAGTTCTTC. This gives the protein CASSPSPTGNSYNEQFF. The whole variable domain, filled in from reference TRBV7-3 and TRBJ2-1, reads GAGVSQTPSNKVTEKGKYVELRCDPISGHTALYWYRQSLGQGPEFLIYFQGTGAADDSGLPNDRFFAVRPEGSVSTLKIQRTERGDSAVYLCASSPSPTGNSYNEQFFGPGTRLTVL.